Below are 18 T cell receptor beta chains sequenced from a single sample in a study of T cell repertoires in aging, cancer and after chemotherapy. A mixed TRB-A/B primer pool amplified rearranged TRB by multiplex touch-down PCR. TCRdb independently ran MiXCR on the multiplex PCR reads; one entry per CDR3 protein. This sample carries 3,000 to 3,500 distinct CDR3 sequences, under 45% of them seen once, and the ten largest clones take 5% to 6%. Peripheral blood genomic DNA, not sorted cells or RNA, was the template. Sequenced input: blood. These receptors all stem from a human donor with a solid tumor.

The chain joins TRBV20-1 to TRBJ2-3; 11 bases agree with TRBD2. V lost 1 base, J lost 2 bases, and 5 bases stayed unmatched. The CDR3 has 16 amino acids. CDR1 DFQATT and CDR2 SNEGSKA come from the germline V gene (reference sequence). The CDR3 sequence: CSARVPLAGVTDTQYF. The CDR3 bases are TGCAGTGCTAGAGTTCCACTAGCGGGAGTCACAGATACGCAGTATTTT.

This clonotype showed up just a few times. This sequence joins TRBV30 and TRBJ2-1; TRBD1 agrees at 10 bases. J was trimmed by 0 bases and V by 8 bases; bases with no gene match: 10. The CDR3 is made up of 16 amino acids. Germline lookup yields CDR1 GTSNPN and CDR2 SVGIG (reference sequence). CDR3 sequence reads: CARTGGGGASYNEQFF. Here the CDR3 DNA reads TGTGCCCGGACAGGGGGAGGGGGTGCCTCCTACAATGAGCAGTTCTTC.

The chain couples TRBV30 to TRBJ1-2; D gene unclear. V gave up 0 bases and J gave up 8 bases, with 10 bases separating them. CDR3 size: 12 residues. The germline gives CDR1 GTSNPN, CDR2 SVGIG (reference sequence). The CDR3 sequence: CAWSVAGIGYTF. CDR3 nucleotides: TGTGCCTGGAGTGTAGCCGGGATCGGCTACACCTTC.

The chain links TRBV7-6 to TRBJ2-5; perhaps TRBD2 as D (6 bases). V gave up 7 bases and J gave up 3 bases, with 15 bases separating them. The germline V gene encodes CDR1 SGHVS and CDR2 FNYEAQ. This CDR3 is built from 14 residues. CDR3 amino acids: CASTRRGIKETQYF. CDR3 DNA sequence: TGTGCCAGCACCCGTCGGGGGATTAAAGAGACCCAGTACTTC.

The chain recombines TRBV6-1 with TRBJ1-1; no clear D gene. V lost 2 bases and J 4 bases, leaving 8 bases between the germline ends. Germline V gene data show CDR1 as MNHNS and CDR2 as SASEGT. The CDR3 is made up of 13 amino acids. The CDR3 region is CASSEREITEAFF. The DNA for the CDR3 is TGTGCCAGCAGTGAAAGGGAAATCACTGAAGCTTTCTTT.

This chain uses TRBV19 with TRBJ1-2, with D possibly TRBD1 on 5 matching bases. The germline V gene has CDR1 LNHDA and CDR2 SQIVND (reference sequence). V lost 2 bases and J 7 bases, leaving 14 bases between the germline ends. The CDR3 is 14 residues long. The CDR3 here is CASSIIRGSSGYTF. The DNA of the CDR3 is TGTGCCAGTAGTATAATTCGGGGGTCAAGTGGCTACACCTTC.

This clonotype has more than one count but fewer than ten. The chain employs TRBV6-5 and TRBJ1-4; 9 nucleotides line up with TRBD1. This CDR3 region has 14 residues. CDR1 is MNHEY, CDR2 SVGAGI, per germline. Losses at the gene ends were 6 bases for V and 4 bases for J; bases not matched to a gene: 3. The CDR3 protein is CASSPDRGNEKLFF. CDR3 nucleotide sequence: TGTGCCAGCAGCCCGGACAGGGGTAATGAAAAACTGTTTTTT.

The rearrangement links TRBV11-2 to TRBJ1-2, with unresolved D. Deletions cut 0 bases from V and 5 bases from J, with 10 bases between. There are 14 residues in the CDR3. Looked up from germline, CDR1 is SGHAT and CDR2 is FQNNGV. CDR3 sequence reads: CASSLEASVYGYTF. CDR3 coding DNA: TGTGCCAGCAGCTTAGAAGCCAGCGTATATGGCTACACCTTC.

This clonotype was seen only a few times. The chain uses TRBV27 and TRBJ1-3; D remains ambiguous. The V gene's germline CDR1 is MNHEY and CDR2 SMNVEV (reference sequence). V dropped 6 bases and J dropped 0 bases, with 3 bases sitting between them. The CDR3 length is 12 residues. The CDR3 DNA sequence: TGTGCCAGCAGGAGCTCTGGAAACACCATATATTTT. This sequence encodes CASRSSGNTIYF.

CDR3 bases: TGTGCCAGCAGTTTCCCTGGACTAGCGGGAGCGTACAATGAGCAGTTCTTC. It translates to CASSFPGLAGAYNEQFF. The chain is built from TRBV28 and TRBJ2-1, with TRBD2 matching 13 bases. Germline CDR1 and CDR2: MDHEN and SYDVKM. V shed 3 bases and J 4 bases; nucleotides not matched to a gene: 6. This CDR3 comprises 17 residues.

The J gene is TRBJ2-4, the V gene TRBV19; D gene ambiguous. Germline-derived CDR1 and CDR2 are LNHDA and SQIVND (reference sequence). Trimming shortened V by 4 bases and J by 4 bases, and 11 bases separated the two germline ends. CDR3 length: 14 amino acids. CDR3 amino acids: CASSTGLQKNIQYF. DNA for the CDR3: TGTGCCAGTAGTACCGGGCTCCAAAAAAACATTCAGTACTTC. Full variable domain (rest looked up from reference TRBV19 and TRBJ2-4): DGGITQSPKYLFRKEGQNVTLSCEQNLNHDAMYWYRQDPGQGLRLIYYSQIVNDFQKGDIAEGYSVSREKKESFPLTVTSAQKNPTAFYLCASSTGLQKNIQYFGAGTRLSVL.

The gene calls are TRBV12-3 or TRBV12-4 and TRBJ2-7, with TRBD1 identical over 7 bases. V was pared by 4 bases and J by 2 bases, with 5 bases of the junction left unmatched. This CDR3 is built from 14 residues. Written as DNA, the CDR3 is TGTGCCAGCAGTTCCGGGACAGCTCCCTACGAGCAGTACTTC. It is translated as CASSSGTAPYEQYF.

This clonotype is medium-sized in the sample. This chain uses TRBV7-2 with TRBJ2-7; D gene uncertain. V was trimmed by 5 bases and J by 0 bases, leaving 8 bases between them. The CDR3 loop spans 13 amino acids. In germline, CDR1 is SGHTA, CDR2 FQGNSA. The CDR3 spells CASSVSSSYEQYF. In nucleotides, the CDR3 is TGTGCCAGCAGCGTTAGCTCCTCCTACGAGCAGTACTTC.

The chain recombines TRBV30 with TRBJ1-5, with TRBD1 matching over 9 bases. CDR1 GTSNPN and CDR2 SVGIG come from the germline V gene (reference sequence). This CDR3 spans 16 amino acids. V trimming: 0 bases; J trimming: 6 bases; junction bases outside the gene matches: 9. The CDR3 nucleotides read TGTGCCTGGAGTGTCCCCAAAACAGGGGGCGGTCAGCCCCAGCATTTT. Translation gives CAWSVPKTGGGQPQHF.

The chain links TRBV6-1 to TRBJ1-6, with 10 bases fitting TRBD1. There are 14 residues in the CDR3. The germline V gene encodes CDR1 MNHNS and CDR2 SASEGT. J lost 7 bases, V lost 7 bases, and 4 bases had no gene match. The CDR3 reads CASTSTGGNSPLHF. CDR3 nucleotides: TGTGCCAGCACTTCGACAGGGGGCAATTCACCCCTCCACTTT.

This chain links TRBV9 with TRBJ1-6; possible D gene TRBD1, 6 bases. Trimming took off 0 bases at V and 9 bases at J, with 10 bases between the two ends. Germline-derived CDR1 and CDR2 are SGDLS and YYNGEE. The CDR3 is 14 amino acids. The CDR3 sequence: CASSVDGGGSPLHF. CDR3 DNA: TGTGCCAGCAGCGTAGACGGGGGCGGTTCACCCCTCCACTTT.

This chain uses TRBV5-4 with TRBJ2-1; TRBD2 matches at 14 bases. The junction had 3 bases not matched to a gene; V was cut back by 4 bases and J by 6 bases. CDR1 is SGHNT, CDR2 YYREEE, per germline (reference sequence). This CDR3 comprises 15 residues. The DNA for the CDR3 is TGTGCCAGCAGCCCAGGACTAGCGGGGGGCAATGAGCAGTTCTTC. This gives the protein CASSPGLAGGNEQFF.

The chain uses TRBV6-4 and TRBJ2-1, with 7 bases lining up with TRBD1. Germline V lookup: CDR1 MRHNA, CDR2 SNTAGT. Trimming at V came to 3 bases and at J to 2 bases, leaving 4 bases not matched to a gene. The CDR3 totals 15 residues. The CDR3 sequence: CASSEVTGAYNEQFF. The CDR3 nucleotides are TGTGCCAGCAGTGAAGTCACAGGGGCCTACAATGAGCAGTTCTTC.